This paragraph reports one TCR beta chain. Its specificity is unknown. With a duration under 2 months, the hyperthyroidism was newly diagnosed in patients aged 18 to 65. This record belongs to a study of T cells in Graves' hyperthyroidism and ophthalmopathy. Across the study: Blood was drawn when the patient was first diagnosed and still untreated. Study-wide findings and caveats: Through a model of 13 V-J features, ophthalmopathy was separated from stable hyperthyroidism.

The CDR3 regions of TCR beta were amplified from RNA transcripts. The primer set for the first-round RT-PCR of the TCR CDR3 was HTBI. TCRdb itself ran the multiplex PCR reads through MiXCR, one entry per CDR3 protein. This table holds 340,000 or so distinct CDR3 sequences, roughly 23% found once. Germline CDR1 and CDR2: SEHNR and FQNEAQ (reference sequence). J lost 8 bases, V lost 5 bases, and 9 bases had no gene match. The CDR3 runs 15 residues. The source material was blood. This receptor was identified in a woman in her forties or fifties with Graves' hyperthyroidism. The V gene is TRBV7-9, the J gene TRBJ1-4; 9 bases line up with TRBD1. The CDR3 reads CASSPTGGAGEKLFF. CDR3 DNA sequence: TGTGCCAGCAGCCCTACAGGGGGCGCTGGGGAAAAACTGTTTTTT.